This entry describes one T cell receptor (beta chain). These data belong to a study of blood T cell repertoires in COVID-19. TCRdb's table, derived via immunoSEQ multiplex PCR, lists solely in-frame clones and lacks some. The table records more than 300,000 clones, around 87% of them present only once. The J segment lost 5 bases and the V segment lost 4 bases, leaving 5 bases of the junction unmatched. Germline V gene lookup returns CDR1 SEHNR and CDR2 FQNEAQ (reference sequence). The CDR3 is 14 amino acids. The receptor was derived from a woman in her twenties or thirties with COVID-19, enrolled during active disease. The rearrangement joins TRBV7-9 to TRBJ2-5, with 9 positions matching TRBD1. Sequences were obtained from peripheral blood. The CDR3 bases are TGTGCCAGCAGCTCAGGGACAGGGAAGGAGACCCAGTACTTC. This gives the protein CASSSGTGKETQYF. Full variable domain (outside the CDR3, taken from reference TRBV7-9 and TRBJ2-5): DTGVSQNPRHKITKRGQNVTFRCDPISEHNRLYWYRQTLGQGPEFLTYFQNEAQLEKSRLLSDRFSAERPKGSFSTLEIQRTEQGDSAMYLCASSSGTGKETQYFGPGTRLLVL.